This TCR beta chain appears in the sequencing data of a study of memory CD4+ T cells and cytomegalovirus serostatus. The V end was cut by 4 bases, the J end by 6 bases, with 16 bases between. In germline, CDR1 is KGHSH, CDR2 LQKENI. The CDR3 consists of 15 residues. Single viable CD3+CD4+CD8-CD45RO+ cells were sorted as the memory CD4+ T cells. TCRdb keeps only in-frame clones here, not all; method: immunoSEQ multiplex PCR. This table has roughly 56,000 clones, about 81% appearing once. Source material: memory CD4+ T cells from blood. This sequence originates from an adult in good health and CMV-seronegative. The chain is built from TRBV18 and TRBJ2-1, with D perhaps matching TRBD2 (5 bases). The chain's CDR3 is CASSRATPEGNEQFF. In nucleotides, the CDR3 is TGTGCCAGCTCACGCGCGACTCCCGAGGGCAATGAGCAGTTCTTC.